The present entry profiles one TCR beta chain with its context. Its specificity is unknown. Method: immunoSEQ multiplex PCR; TCRdb's copy keeps in-frame clones and lacks some. The table records about 81,000 clones, about two thirds of them present only once. The data are from a study of radiotherapy plus CTLA-4 blockade in lung cancer. Study context: Disease control reached 31%, with objective responses in over 15%. Findings of the study overall: Expansion of tumor-derived TCR clones was observed in blood after radiotherapy plus ipilimumab. Early shifts in blood T cell clones, with interferon-beta, reportedly predicted response best.

The CDR3 contains 15 residues. CDR1 is MDHEN and CDR2 is SYDVKM in the germline V gene. Trimming left V 6 bases short and J 0 bases short, with 12 bases between. The clonotype originates from a human donor with non-small cell lung cancer that progressed on radiotherapy plus ipilimumab. The chain has TRBV28 and TRBJ1-5, with D maybe TRBD1 (5 bases). The sequencing here drew on peripheral blood, taken from a patient treated with radiotherapy plus ipilimumab. Here the CDR3 DNA reads TGTGCCAGCAGGGGGACTTCCTCTAGCAATCAGCCCCAGCATTTT. Its translation is CASRGTSSSNQPQHF.